This T cell receptor beta chain stems from a study of beta chain features in type 1 diabetes. Study findings and constraints: These data did not resolve whether HLA type affects TCRB rearrangement.

Germline lookup yields CDR1 SGHTA and CDR2 FQGNSA. V was cut by 1 base and J by 5 bases, with 8 bases left in between. The CDR3 totals 13 residues. In regard to this clone: Its target is not known. The sample holds other DNA sequences that translate to the same CDR3.

Expressed TCRB transcripts were sequenced after all isolated RNA was converted to cDNA. Here immunoSEQ multiplex PCR was the method, and the copy in TCRdb shows in-frame clones only, minus some. The sample gives about 620,000 clones, around 15% of which show up once; more than 0.08% is in the top ten. The TCR comes from a man in his late teens or twenties in good health. The specimen was naive CD4+ T cells from blood. The gene calls are TRBV7-2 and TRBJ2-5, with a weak D call TRBD1 (5 bases). CDR3 amino acids: CASSLGQGETQYF. CDR3 DNA sequence: TGTGCCAGCAGCTTAGGGCAGGGTGAGACCCAGTACTTC.